This TCR beta chain was recorded in a study of cytomegalovirus exposure and HLA in healthy donors. Study-level points and caveats: Fewer N-insertions than the approximately 610-donor mean were reportedly shown by an Asian-associated ancestry cluster in a later analysis. Excluded: some indistinguishable V segments such as TRBV6-2 and TRBV6-3.

Though probably carrying unrecorded immune exposures, donors were nominally healthy at sampling. This CDR3 is built from 16 residues. Germline assignment: CDR1 ENHRY and CDR2 SYGVKD. The V gene end was trimmed by 1 base and the J gene end by 5 bases; junction bases not matched to a gene: 10. Primers included in the PCR were 60 Vbeta and 13 Jbeta primers. Clones were sequenced by immunoSEQ multiplex PCR, and TCRdb holds only the in-frame ones, with some missing. The data show some 150,000 clones, around 77% seen once. This clone was counted a single time. Its target is not known. This sequence was found in a woman aged 40 to 55 in good health and CMV-seropositive. The chain is built from TRBV10-3 and TRBJ1-1; 7 bases line up with TRBD1. Sequencing was carried out using PBMCs. CDR3 protein: CAISELMKGADTEAFF. CDR3 sequence (DNA): TGTGCCATCAGTGAGTTAATGAAGGGGGCTGATACTGAAGCTTTCTTT.